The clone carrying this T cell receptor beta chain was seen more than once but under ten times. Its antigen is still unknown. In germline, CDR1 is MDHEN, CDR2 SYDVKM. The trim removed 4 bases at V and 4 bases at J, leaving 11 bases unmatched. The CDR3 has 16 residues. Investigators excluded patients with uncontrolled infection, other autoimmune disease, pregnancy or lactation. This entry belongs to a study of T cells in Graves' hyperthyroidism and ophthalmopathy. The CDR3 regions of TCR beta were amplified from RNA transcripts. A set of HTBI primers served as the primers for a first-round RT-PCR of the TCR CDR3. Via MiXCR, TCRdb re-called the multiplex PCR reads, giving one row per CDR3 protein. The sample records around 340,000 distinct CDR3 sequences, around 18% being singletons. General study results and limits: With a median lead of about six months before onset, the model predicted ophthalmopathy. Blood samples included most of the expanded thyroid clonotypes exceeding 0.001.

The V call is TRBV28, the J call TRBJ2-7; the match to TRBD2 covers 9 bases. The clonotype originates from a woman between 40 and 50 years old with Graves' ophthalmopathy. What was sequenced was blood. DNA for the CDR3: TGTGCCAGCAGTTCACTCCTCGGCGGGAGGGCTTACGAGCAGTACTTC. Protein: CASSSLLGGRAYEQYF.